The rows below give T cell receptor beta chains drawn from one sample of a study of PD-1 blockade in classical Hodgkin lymphoma. TCRdb's copy holds only in-frame clones and misses some; the assay was immunoSEQ multiplex PCR. The data hold about 24,000 clones, with about 90% observed a single time. The material sequenced was CD4+ T cells from blood. Source of these receptors: a human donor with classical Hodgkin lymphoma. The CDR3 runs from the conserved cysteine through the conserved F or W. Fields, in order: J gene, V gene, D gene, clone size, CDR3 protein, CDR3 DNA. D genes are given only for firm matches. Clone size appears in some rows only: once, few, many, or a class for an expanded clone.

J gene: TRBJ2-2; V gene: TRBV30; D gene: TRBD2; clone size: NA; CDR3 protein: CAWGRGATTGELFF; CDR3 DNA: TGTGCCTGGGGGAGGGGTGCGACCACCGGGGAGCTGTTTTTT
J gene: TRBJ2-7; V gene: TRBV28; D gene: TRBD2; clone size: once; CDR3 protein: CASRRSGDLGEQYF; CDR3 DNA: TGTGCCAGCAGGAGGAGCGGGGATCTCGGCGAGCAGTACTTC
J gene: TRBJ1-5; V gene: TRBV19; D gene: NA; clone size: NA; CDR3 protein: CASSTGHESQPQHF; CDR3 DNA: TGTGCCAGTAGTACGGGACACGAGAGTCAGCCCCAGCATTTT
J gene: TRBJ1-2; V gene: TRBV30; D gene: NA; clone size: NA; CDR3 protein: CAWSPGNGYTF; CDR3 DNA: TGTGCCTGGAGTCCAGGGAACGGCTACACCTTC
J gene: TRBJ2-7; V gene: TRBV2; D gene: TRBD2; clone size: NA; CDR3 protein: CASSRASGPYEQYF; CDR3 DNA: TGTGCCAGCAGTCGGGCTAGCGGACCCTACGAGCAGTACTTC
J gene: TRBJ2-1; V gene: TRBV30; D gene: NA; clone size: once; CDR3 protein: CAWSVRQGGEQFF; CDR3 DNA: TGTGCCTGGAGTGTACGGCAGGGGGGTGAGCAGTTCTTC
J gene: TRBJ2-7; V gene: TRBV7-2; D gene: TRBD2; clone size: NA; CDR3 protein: CASSLVLAGGREQYF; CDR3 DNA: TGTGCCAGCAGCTTAGTCCTAGCGGGGGGTCGCGAGCAGTACTTC
J gene: TRBJ1-5; V gene: TRBV19; D gene: TRBD1; clone size: NA; CDR3 protein: CASSILGGSGGLQPQHF; CDR3 DNA: TGTGCCAGTAGTATCCTTGGGGGTTCAGGGGGGTTGCAGCCCCAGCATTTT
J gene: TRBJ2-3; V gene: TRBV6-1; D gene: TRBD1; clone size: NA; CDR3 protein: CASSEIGQAGTVSTDTQYF; CDR3 DNA: TGTGCCAGCAGTGAAATAGGGCAAGCCGGGACAGTAAGCACAGATACGCAGTATTTT
J gene: TRBJ2-3; V gene: TRBV7-2; D gene: TRBD2; clone size: NA; CDR3 protein: CASSPPSGGPPRAQYF; CDR3 DNA: TGTGCCAGCAGCCCTCCCAGCGGGGGGCCGCCTCGGGCGCAGTATTTT
J gene: TRBJ2-2; V gene: TRBV7-9; D gene: NA; clone size: NA; CDR3 protein: CASSLGGGVNTGELFF; CDR3 DNA: TGTGCCAGCAGCTTAGGTGGCGGGGTGAACACCGGGGAGCTGTTTTTT
J gene: TRBJ2-5; V gene: TRBV19; D gene: NA; clone size: NA; CDR3 protein: CASSIRGDTGETQYF; CDR3 DNA: TGTGCCAGTAGTATCAGGGGGGACACGGGAGAGACCCAGTACTTC
J gene: TRBJ2-2; V gene: TRBV2; D gene: TRBD1; clone size: NA; CDR3 protein: CASSSTGGAYTGELFF; CDR3 DNA: TGTGCCAGCAGCAGCACAGGGGGCGCGTACACCGGGGAGCTGTTTTTT
J gene: TRBJ2-1; V gene: TRBV18; D gene: TRBD1; clone size: NA; CDR3 protein: CASSRDSYEQFF; CDR3 DNA: TGTGCCAGCTCAAGGGACAGCTATGAGCAGTTCTTC
J gene: TRBJ1-2; V gene: TRBV7-2; D gene: NA; clone size: NA; CDR3 protein: CASSYDPNYGYTF; CDR3 DNA: TGTGCCAGCAGCTATGATCCTAACTATGGCTACACCTTC
J gene: TRBJ2-1; V gene: TRBV7-8; D gene: TRBD2; clone size: NA; CDR3 protein: CASSLGGSALAEYNEQFF; CDR3 DNA: TGTGCCAGCAGCTTAGGTGGCTCGGCTCTAGCGGAGTACAATGAGCAGTTCTTC